The 11 T cell receptor beta chains given below trace back to one sample, sequenced in a study of blood T cell repertoires in COVID-19. The table came from immunoSEQ multiplex PCR; TCRdb's copy has only in-frame clones and leaves some out. The sample lists under 400,000 clones, more than 75% seen once, with approximately 1.8% in the top ten. Sequenced input: PBMCs or T cells enriched from blood (not recorded which). These receptors were taken from a man between 35 and 55 years old in a cohort exposed to, infected with or recovered from COVID-19 (not recorded which).

This clone is a singleton in its sample. The chain couples TRBV6-5 to TRBJ1-3, with TRBD1 matching 8 bases. The V segment lost 5 bases and the J segment 8 bases; nucleotides outside the gene matches: 8. From germline, CDR1 is MNHEY and CDR2 SVGAGI. This CDR3 comprises 14 residues. The CDR3 region has the DNA TGTGCCAGCAGTACCAGGGGGCATAGGGACACCATATATTTT. It translates to CASSTRGHRDTIYF.

V is TRBV3-1 (or the pseudogene TRBV3-2) and J is TRBJ2-7; D possibly corresponds to TRBD2 (6 bases). Germline values: CDR1 LGHDT, CDR2 YNNKEL (reference sequence). Trimming removed 1 base from V and 2 bases from J, with 6 bases in between. This CDR3 is built from 13 residues. The CDR3, as DNA: TGTGCCAGCAGCCAAGGGAGGGCCTACGAGCAGTACTTC. It specifies CASSQGRAYEQYF.

The genes are TRBV7-9 and TRBJ2-3, with no clear D. This CDR3 spans 16 amino acids. The V gene lost 3 bases and the J gene lost 0 bases, with 13 bases spanning the gap. Germline V gene sequence: CDR1 SEHNR, CDR2 FQNEAQ (reference sequence). The CDR3 DNA is TGTGCCAGCAGCTTTGGTAGTAGTTCTAGCACAGATACGCAGTATTTT. Amino acids: CASSFGSSSSTDTQYF.

The chain is built from TRBV3-1 (or the pseudogene TRBV3-2) and TRBJ1-4; D ambiguous. Germline CDR1 reads LGHDT; CDR2 reads YNNKEL (reference sequence). Trimming stripped 2 bases from V and 7 bases from J, with 8 bases between. CDR3 length: 13 amino acids. DNA of the CDR3: TGTGCCAGCAGCCAAACCCGCGGTGAAAAACTGTTTTTT. Protein product: CASSQTRGEKLFF.

The gene calls are TRBV5-1 and TRBJ2-5; tentatively, D is TRBD1 (5 bases). Trimming removed 0 bases from V and 1 base from J, with 13 bases in between. The CDR3 has 16 residues. Germline CDR1 is SGHRS and CDR2 is YFSETQ. Here the CDR3 reads CASSLENRFSQETQYF. CDR3 sequence (DNA): TGCGCCAGCAGCTTGGAGAACAGGTTCTCCCAAGAGACCCAGTACTTC.

This clone has more than one count but fewer than ten. The chain has TRBV18 and TRBJ1-5; 7 bases align to TRBD1. Per the germline V gene, CDR1 is KGHSH and CDR2 is LQKENI. J lost 6 bases, V lost 5 bases, and 10 bases had no gene match. This CDR3 region has 15 residues. CDR3 residues: CASSVHPQGGQPQHF. DNA for the CDR3: TGTGCCAGCTCAGTCCACCCCCAGGGGGGTCAGCCCCAGCATTTT. Full variable domain (outside the CDR3, taken from reference TRBV18 and TRBJ1-5): NAGVMQNPRHLVRRRGQEARLRCSPMKGHSHVYWYRQLPEEGLKFMVYLQKENIIDESGMPKERFSAEFPKEGPSILRIQQVVRGDSAAYFCASSVHPQGGQPQHFGDGTRLSIL.

This chain joins TRBV7-9 and TRBJ1-5; weak D call: TRBD1 (6 bases). Per the germline V gene, CDR1 is SEHNR and CDR2 is FQNEAQ (reference sequence). V was cut by 1 base and J by 5 bases, with 18 bases left in between. This CDR3 is 17 amino acids long. The DNA of the CDR3 is TGTGCCAGCAGCTTAGTTGTGGGCAGGGGAAGCCATCAGCCCCAGCATTTT. As protein: CASSLVVGRGSHQPQHF.

V is TRBV5-6 and J is TRBJ2-7, with TRBD2 as a possible D gene (7 bases). The ends were cut back, 0 bases at V and 2 bases at J, with 12 bases in the middle. In germline, CDR1 is SGHDT, CDR2 YYEEEE. This CDR3 is built from 15 residues. DNA of the CDR3: TGTGCCAGCAGCTTGGTGGCGGGGGCAACCTACGAGCAGTACTTC. Its translation is CASSLVAGATYEQYF.

The CDR3 loop reads CASSWRGRGEKLFF. In DNA, the CDR3 is TGTGCCAGTAGTTGGAGGGGGCGCGGTGAAAAACTGTTTTTT. The V gene is TRBV19, the J gene TRBJ1-4; 7 nucleotides match TRBD1. The CDR3 totals 14 residues. Germline V gene sequence: CDR1 LNHDA, CDR2 SQIVND (reference sequence). The junction had 7 bases not matched to a gene; V was cut back by 5 bases and J by 7 bases. Full variable domain (outside the CDR3, taken from reference TRBV19 and TRBJ1-4): DGGITQSPKYLFRKEGQNVTLSCEQNLNHDAMYWYRQDPGQGLRLIYYSQIVNDFQKGDIAEGYSVSREKKESFPLTVTSAQKNPTAFYLCASSWRGRGEKLFFGSGTQLSVL.

This clone came up once. The chain carries TRBV10-3 and TRBJ2-7; weak D call: TRBD1 (5 bases). V was pared by 4 bases and J by 5 bases, with 12 bases between. The CDR3 has 13 amino acids. Germline CDR1 is ENHRY and CDR2 is SYGVKD. Written as DNA, the CDR3 is TGTGCCATCAGTGGTACAGGTCGCAACGAGCAGTACTTC. It specifies CAISGTGRNEQYF.

The rearrangement joins TRBV7-9 to TRBJ2-7; no clear D. The V gene lost 3 bases and the J gene lost 3 bases, with 9 bases spanning the gap. Germline CDR1 and CDR2: SEHNR and FQNEAQ (reference sequence). The length of the CDR3 is 13 residues. The CDR3 DNA is TGTGCCAGCAGCTTCCCAGGCCACTACGAGCAGTACTTC. It codes for CASSFPGHYEQYF.